The 5 T cell receptor beta chains below were found in one sample sequenced in a study of blood T cell repertoires in COVID-19. Libraries were prepared by immunoSEQ multiplex PCR; TCRdb keeps only in-frame clonotypes and omits some of them. Of some 120,000 clones listed, more than 70% are singletons. The sequenced sample was peripheral blood. These receptors all stem from a woman aged 60-75 years with acute or convalescent COVID-19.

The chain has TRBV24-1 and TRBJ2-3, with TRBD2 identical over 8 bases. The CDR3 length is 17 residues. Per germline, CDR1 KGHDR and CDR2 SFDVKD. The trim removed 3 bases at V and 0 bases at J, leaving 7 bases unmatched. CDR3 amino acids: CATSDPIAGSSTDTQYF. The CDR3 DNA reads TGTGCCACCAGTGATCCTATAGCGGGGTCTAGCACAGATACGCAGTATTTT.

J is TRBJ1-1 and V is TRBV6-5; 8 positions agree with TRBD1. V shed 4 bases and J 4 bases; nucleotides not matched to a gene: 5. The germline V gene encodes CDR1 MNHEY and CDR2 SVGAGI. The CDR3 totals 14 residues. The CDR3 is CASSSRTGSTEAFF. CDR3 DNA sequence: TGTGCCAGCAGTTCCCGGACAGGGAGCACTGAAGCTTTCTTT.

The chain couples TRBV25-1 to TRBJ2-1; 7 nucleotides match TRBD1. With V trimmed by 5 bases and J by 6 bases, 10 bases remained unmatched. CDR1 is MGHDK, CDR2 SYGVNS, per germline. CDR3 size: 15 residues. CDR3: CASSLSGTASNEQFF. CDR3 coding DNA: TGTGCCAGCAGTCTTTCCGGGACAGCGTCCAATGAGCAGTTCTTC.

The rearrangement links TRBV6-1 to TRBJ2-7; 11 bases agree with TRBD1. Per germline, CDR1 MNHNS and CDR2 SASEGT. The CDR3 runs to 15 residues. V was pared by 1 base and J by 6 bases, with 5 bases of the junction left unmatched. The CDR3 is CASSEGPGTGGEQYV. The CDR3 bases are TGTGCCAGCAGTGAAGGCCCCGGGACAGGGGGCGAGCAGTACGTC.

Only one count was recorded for this clone. This chain's CDR3 is CASSLRSQGNTEAFF. The CDR3 DNA reads as TGTGCCAGCAGCCTCAGGTCACAGGGGAACACTGAAGCTTTCTTT. The J gene is TRBJ1-1, the V gene TRBV7-3; possibly TRBD1 for D (6 bases). V dropped 5 bases and J dropped 1 base, with 14 bases sitting between them. CDR3 length: 15 residues. Germline CDR1 and CDR2: SGHTA and FQGTGA.